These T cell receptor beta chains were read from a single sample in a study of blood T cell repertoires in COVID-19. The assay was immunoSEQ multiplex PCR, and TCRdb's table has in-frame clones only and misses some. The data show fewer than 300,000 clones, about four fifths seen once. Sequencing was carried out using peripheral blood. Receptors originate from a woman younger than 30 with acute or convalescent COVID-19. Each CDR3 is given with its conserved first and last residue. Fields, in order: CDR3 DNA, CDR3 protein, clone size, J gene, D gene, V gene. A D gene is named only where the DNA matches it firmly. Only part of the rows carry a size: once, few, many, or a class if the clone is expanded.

DNA: TGCGCCAGCAGCCAAGAAGCTAATATGGTTCAGGTACGCGAGCAGTACTTC; CDR3: CASSQEANMVQVREQYF; size: .; J: TRBJ2-7; D: .; V: TRBV4-1
DNA: TGTGCCAGCAGTTTAGGGCGGGAAACAGATACGCAGTATTTT; CDR3: CASSLGRETDTQYF; size: many; J: TRBJ2-3; D: .; V: TRBV27
DNA: TGTGCCAGCAGCGCCACGGACAGGGGAGCTTCTGGCTACACCTTC; CDR3: CASSATDRGASGYTF; size: .; J: TRBJ1-2; D: TRBD1; V: TRBV5-6
DNA: TGTGCCAGCAGCGTTTCGGGGGTCACTAATGAAAAACTGTTTTTT; CDR3: CASSVSGVTNEKLFF; size: few; J: TRBJ1-4; D: .; V: TRBV7-9
DNA: TGTGCCACCAGCAGAGATCTGTCCGGGACAGGGGGCTACGAGCAGTACTTC; CDR3: CATSRDLSGTGGYEQYF; size: .; J: TRBJ2-7; D: TRBD1; V: TRBV15
DNA: TGTGCCAGCAGCTTACTAGGAGCCGAGCAGTACTTC; CDR3: CASSLLGAEQYF; size: .; J: TRBJ2-7; D: .; V: TRBV7-9
DNA: TGTGCCATCAGTGGGGGCGCTGAAAAACTGTTTTTT; CDR3: CAISGGAEKLFF; size: .; J: TRBJ1-4; D: .; V: TRBV10-3
DNA: TGTGCCAGCAGTTTAGCGGGAGGGCCGTACGAGCAGTACTTC; CDR3: CASSLAGGPYEQYF; size: .; J: TRBJ2-7; D: TRBD2; V: TRBV6-2/TRBV6-3
DNA: TGTGCCAGCAGTTTATTAGATCTGAGGGACAGGAGGGATTCACCCCTCCACTTT; CDR3: CASSLLDLRDRRDSPLHF; size: .; J: TRBJ1-6; D: TRBD1; V: TRBV28
DNA: TGTGCCACCAGTCGAGGGTCCCTCGGACAGTTCTTC; CDR3: CATSRGSLGQFF; size: .; J: TRBJ2-1; D: .; V: TRBV24-1
DNA: TGTGCCAGCAGCGCCGGGACAGGGTTGATCCTGGGCAATGGCTACACCTTC; CDR3: CASSAGTGLILGNGYTF; size: .; J: TRBJ1-2; D: TRBD1; V: TRBV9
DNA: TGCGCCAGCAGTGATACAGGGGTTGAAACCGGGGAGCTGTTTTTT; CDR3: CASSDTGVETGELFF; size: few; J: TRBJ2-2; D: TRBD1; V: TRBV10-1
DNA: TGTGCCAGCAGGCCGACCGGGACAGGGGTGTACTACGAGCAGTACTTC; CDR3: CASRPTGTGVYYEQYF; size: .; J: TRBJ2-7; D: TRBD1; V: TRBV28
DNA: TGCGCCAGCAGTCACGGGACAGGGGGCTCCTACGAGCAGTACTTC; CDR3: CASSHGTGGSYEQYF; size: .; J: TRBJ2-7; D: TRBD1; V: TRBV23-1